The clone carrying this T cell receptor beta chain was seen a handful of times. V was pared by 1 base and J by 5 bases, with 8 bases between. The CDR3 spans 13 residues. The V gene's germline CDR1 is MGHRA and CDR2 YSYEKL. The record originates from a study of T cells after somatic rescue of genetic block. TCRdb keeps only in-frame clones here, not all; method: immunoSEQ multiplex PCR. The sample includes 55,000 or so clones, about 96% of them seen just once. The sequencing sample was made of peripheral blood mononuclear cells (PBMCs). The V call is TRBV4-1, the J call TRBJ1-1; D may be TRBD1 (6 bases). The sequence was collected from a child under two years old. This chain's CDR3 is CASSQATGTEAFF. Here the CDR3 DNA reads TGCGCCAGCAGCCAAGCCACAGGGACTGAAGCTTTCTTT.